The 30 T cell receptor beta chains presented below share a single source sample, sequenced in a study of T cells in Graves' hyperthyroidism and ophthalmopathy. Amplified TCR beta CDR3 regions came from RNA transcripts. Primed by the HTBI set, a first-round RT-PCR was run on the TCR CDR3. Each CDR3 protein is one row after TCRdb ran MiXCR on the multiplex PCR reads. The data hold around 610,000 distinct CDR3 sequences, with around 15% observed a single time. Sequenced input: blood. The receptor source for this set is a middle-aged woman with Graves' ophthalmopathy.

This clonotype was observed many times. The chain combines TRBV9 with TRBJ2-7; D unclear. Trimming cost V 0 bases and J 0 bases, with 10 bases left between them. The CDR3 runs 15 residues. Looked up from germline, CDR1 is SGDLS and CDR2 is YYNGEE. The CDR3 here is CASSVGHQSSYEQYF. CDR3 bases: TGTGCCAGCAGCGTAGGACACCAAAGCTCCTACGAGCAGTACTTC.

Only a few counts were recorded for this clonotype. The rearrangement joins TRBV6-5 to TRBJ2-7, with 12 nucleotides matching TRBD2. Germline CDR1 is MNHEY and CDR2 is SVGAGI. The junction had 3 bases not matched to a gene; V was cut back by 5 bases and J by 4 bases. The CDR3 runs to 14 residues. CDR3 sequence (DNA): TGTGCCAGCAGTAACCTAGCGGGAGGGTACGAGCAGTACTTC. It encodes CASSNLAGGYEQYF.

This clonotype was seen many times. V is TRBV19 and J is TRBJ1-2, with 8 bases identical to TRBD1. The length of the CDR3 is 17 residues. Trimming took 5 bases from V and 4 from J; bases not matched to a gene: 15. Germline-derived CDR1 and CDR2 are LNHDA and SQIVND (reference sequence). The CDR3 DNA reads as TGTGCCAGTAGTTCCGACAGGGGCGATCTCTATGGCTATGGCTACACCTTC. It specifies CASSSDRGDLYGYGYTF.

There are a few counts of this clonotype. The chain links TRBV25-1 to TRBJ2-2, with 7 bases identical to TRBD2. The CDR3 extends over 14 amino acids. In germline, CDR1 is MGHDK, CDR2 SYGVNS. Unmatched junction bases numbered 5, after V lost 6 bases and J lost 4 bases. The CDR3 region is CASRGGASTGELFF. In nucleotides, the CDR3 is TGTGCCAGCAGGGGAGGGGCTAGCACCGGGGAGCTGTTTTTT. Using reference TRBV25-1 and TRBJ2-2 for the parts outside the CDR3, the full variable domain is EADIYQTPRYLVIGTGKKITLECSQTMGHDKMYWYQQDPGMELHLIHYSYGVNSTEKGDLSSESTVSRIRTEHFPLTLESARPSHTSQYLCASRGGASTGELFFGEGSRLTVL.

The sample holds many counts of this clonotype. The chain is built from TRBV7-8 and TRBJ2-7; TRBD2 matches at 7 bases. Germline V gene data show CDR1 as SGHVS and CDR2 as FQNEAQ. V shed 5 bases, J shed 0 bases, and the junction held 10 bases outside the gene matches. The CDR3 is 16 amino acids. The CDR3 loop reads CASSPSGAAASYEQYF. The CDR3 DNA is TGTGCCAGCAGCCCCAGCGGGGCAGCTGCCTCCTACGAGCAGTACTTC.

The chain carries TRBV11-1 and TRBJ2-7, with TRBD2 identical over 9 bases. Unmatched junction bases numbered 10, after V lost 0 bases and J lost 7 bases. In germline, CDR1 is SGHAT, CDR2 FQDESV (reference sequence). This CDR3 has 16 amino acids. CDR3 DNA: TGTGCCAGCAGCTTAGCGCGGGGGGGAGGGCCAGGGGAGCAGTACTTC. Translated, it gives CASSLARGGGPGEQYF.

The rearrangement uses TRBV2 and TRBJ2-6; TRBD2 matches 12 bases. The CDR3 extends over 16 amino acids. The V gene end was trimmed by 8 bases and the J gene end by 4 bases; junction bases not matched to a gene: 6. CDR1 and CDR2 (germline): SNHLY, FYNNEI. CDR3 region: CASDTSGRTGANVLTF. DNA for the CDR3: TGTGCCAGCGACACTAGCGGGAGGACCGGGGCCAACGTCCTGACTTTC.

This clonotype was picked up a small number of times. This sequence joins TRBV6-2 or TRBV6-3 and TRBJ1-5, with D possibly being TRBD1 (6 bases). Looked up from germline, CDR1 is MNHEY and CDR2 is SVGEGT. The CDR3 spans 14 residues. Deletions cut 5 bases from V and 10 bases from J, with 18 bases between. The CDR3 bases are TGTGCCAGCAGTAACGACAGGCTACATGGCCCCCAGCATTTT. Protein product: CASSNDRLHGPQHF.

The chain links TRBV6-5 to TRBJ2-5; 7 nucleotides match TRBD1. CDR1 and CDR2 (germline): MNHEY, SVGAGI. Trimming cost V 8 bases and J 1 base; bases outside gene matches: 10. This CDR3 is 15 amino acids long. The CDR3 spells CASGYTGASQETQYF. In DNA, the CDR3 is TGTGCCAGCGGATACACAGGGGCCTCCCAAGAGACCCAGTACTTC.

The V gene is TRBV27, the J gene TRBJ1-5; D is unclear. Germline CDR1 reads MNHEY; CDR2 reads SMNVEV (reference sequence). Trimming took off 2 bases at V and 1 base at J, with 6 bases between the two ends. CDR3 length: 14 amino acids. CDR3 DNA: TGTGCCAGCAGTTTAAGGCAGAGCAATCAGCCCCAGCATTTT. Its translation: CASSLRQSNQPQHF.

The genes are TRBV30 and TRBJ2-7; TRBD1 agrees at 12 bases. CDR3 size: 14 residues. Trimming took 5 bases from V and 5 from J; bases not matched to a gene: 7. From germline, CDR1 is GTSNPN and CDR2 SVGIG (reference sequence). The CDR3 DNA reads TGTGCCTGGGCTCCGGGACAGGGGGCGGACGAGCAGTACTTC. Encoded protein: CAWAPGQGADEQYF.

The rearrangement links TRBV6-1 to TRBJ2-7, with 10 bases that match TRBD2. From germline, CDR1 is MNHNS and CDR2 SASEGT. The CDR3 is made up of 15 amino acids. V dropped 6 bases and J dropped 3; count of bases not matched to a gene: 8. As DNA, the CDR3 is TGTGCCAGCAGAGATAGGACTAGCGGTAGCTACGAGCAGTACTTC. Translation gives CASRDRTSGSYEQYF.

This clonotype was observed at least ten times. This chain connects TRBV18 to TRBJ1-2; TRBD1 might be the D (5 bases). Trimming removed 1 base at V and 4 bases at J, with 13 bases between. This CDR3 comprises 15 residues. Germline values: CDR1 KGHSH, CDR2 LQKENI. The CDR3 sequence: CASSPQVKGIYGYTF. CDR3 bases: TGTGCCAGCTCACCACAAGTTAAGGGGATCTATGGCTACACCTTC. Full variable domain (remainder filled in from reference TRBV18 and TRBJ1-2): NAGVMQNPRHLVRRRGQEARLRCSPMKGHSHVYWYRQLPEEGLKFMVYLQKENIIDESGMPKERFSAEFPKEGPSILRIQQVVRGDSAAYFCASSPQVKGIYGYTFGSGTRLTVV.

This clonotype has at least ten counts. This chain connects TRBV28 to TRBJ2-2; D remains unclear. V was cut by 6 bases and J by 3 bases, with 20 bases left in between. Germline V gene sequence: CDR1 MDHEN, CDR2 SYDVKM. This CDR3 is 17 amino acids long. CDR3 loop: CASSPPNPQLYTGELFF. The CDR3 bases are TGTGCCAGCAGCCCCCCCAACCCACAGCTTTACACCGGGGAGCTGTTTTTT.

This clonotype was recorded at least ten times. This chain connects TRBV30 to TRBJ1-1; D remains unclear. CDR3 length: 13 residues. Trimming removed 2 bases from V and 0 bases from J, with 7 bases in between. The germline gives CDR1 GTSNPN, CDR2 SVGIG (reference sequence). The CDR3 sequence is CAWSPGMNTEAFF. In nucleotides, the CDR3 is TGTGCCTGGAGTCCGGGCATGAACACTGAAGCTTTCTTT.

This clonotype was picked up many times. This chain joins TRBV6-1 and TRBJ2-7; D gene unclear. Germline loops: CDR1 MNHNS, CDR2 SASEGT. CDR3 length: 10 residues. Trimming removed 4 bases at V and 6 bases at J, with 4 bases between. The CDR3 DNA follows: TGTGCCAGCAGTGTCGTCGAGCAGTACTTC. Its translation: CASSVVEQYF.

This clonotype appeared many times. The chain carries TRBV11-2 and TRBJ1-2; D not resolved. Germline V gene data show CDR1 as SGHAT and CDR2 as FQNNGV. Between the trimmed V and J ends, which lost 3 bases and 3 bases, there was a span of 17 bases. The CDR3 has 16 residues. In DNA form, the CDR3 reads TGTGCCAGCAGCTTTCACCTCTCCCCAAGTTACTATGGCTACACCTTC. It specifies CASSFHLSPSYYGYTF.

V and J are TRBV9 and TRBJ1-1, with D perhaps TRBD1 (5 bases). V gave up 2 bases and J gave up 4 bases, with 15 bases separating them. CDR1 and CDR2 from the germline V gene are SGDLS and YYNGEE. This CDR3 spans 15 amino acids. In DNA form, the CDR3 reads TGTGCCAGCAGCGTTCAGGGCCAGATGAGCACTGAAGCTTTCTTT. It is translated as CASSVQGQMSTEAFF.

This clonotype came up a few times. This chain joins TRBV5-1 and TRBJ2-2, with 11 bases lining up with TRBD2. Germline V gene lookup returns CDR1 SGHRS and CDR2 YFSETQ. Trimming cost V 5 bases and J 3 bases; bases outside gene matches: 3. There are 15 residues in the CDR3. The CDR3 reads CASRLAGGDTGELFF. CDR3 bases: TGCGCCAGCAGATTAGCGGGAGGGGACACCGGGGAGCTGTTTTTT.

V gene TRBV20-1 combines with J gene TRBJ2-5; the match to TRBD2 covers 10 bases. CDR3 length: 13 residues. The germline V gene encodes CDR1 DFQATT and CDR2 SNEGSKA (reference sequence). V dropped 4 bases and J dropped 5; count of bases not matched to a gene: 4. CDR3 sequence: CSAITSGTETQYF. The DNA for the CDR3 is TGCAGTGCTATTACTAGCGGGACCGAGACCCAGTACTTC.

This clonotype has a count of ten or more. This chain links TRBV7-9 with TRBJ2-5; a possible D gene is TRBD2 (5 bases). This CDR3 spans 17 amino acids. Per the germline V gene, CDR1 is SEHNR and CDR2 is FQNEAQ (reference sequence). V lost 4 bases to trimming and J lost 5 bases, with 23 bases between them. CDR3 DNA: TGTGCCAGCAGCTCGCCGGCACTAGGGCCCTATGGGGAGACCCAGTACTTC. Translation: CASSSPALGPYGETQYF.

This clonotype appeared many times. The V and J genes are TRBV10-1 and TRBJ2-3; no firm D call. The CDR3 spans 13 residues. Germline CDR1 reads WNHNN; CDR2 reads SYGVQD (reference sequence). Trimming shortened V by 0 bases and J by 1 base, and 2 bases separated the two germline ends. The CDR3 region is CASSESGTDTQYF. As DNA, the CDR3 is TGCGCCAGCAGTGAGTCCGGCACAGATACGCAGTATTTT.

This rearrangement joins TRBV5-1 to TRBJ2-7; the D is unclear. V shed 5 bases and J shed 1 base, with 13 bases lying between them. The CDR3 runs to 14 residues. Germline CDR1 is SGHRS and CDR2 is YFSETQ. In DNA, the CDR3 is TGCGCCAGCAGTCTTCGACTGGGTTCCTACGAGCAGTACTTC. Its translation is CASSLRLGSYEQYF.

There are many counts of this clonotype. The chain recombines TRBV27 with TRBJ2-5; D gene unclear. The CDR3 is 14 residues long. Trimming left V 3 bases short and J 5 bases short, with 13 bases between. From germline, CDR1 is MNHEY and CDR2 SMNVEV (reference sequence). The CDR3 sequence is CASSFGHAPETQYF. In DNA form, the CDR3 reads TGTGCCAGCAGTTTCGGTCACGCCCCGGAGACCCAGTACTTC.

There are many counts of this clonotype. CDR3 DNA: TGCAGTGCTAGAGGGACTAGCGGGGGAGAGACCCAGTACTTC. Encoded protein: CSARGTSGGETQYF. The chain links TRBV20-1 to TRBJ2-5; 13 bases line up with TRBD2. Per germline, CDR1 DFQATT and CDR2 SNEGSKA (reference sequence). The CDR3 extends over 14 amino acids. The V segment lost 1 base and the J segment 4 bases; nucleotides outside the gene matches: 0.

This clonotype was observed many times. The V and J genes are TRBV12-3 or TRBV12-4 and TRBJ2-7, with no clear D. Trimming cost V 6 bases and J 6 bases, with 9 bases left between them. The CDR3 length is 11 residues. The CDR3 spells CASRSSREQYF. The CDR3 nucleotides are TGTGCCAGCAGGTCTTCCCGCGAGCAGTACTTC.

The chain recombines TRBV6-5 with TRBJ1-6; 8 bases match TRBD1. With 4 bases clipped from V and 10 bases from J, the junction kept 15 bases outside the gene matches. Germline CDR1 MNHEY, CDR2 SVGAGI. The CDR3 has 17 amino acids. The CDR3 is CASSSQLPDRVDSPLHF. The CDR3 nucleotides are TGTGCCAGCAGTTCCCAGCTCCCGGACAGGGTCGACTCACCCCTCCACTTT.

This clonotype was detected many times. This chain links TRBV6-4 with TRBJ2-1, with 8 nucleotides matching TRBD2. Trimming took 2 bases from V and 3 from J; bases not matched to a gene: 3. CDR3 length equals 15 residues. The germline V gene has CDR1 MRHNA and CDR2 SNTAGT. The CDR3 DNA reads TGTGCCAGCAGTGACCGTAGCGGGGACTACAATGAGCAGTTCTTC. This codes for CASSDRSGDYNEQFF.

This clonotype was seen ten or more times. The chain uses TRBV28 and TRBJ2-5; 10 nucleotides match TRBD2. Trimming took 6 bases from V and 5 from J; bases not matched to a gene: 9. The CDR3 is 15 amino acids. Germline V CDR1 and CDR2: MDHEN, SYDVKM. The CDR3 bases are TGTGCCAGCAGAGGCGGGAGCGGGAGGGGCGAGACCCAGTACTTC. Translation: CASRGGSGRGETQYF.

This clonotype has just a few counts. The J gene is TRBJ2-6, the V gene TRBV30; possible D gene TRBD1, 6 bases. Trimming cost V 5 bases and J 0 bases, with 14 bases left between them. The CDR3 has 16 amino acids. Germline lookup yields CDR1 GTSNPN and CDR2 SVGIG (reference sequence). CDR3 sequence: CAWHRERGSGANVLTF. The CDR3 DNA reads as TGTGCCTGGCACAGGGAGAGGGGCTCTGGGGCCAACGTCCTGACTTTC.